Reported below is one T cell receptor beta chain. As yet, its antigen is unknown. These data originate in a study of T cell repertoires in cytomegalovirus infection. In the study overall: CMV infection together with matching HLA type was indicated by public TCR beta signatures.

MiXCR was run by TCRdb on the reads, yielding one entry per CDR3 protein. Of 300,000 or so distinct CDR3 sequences detected, 25% appear once; the ten largest clones hold approximately 14%. V gave up 2 bases and J gave up 1 base, with 9 bases separating them. Germline assignment: CDR1 SGHVS and CDR2 FQNEAQ. The CDR3 has 15 residues. General study points: Totalled public TCR beta family frequency picked out people who carried CMV plus the relevant HLA. The study found HLA-C-restricted CMV-specific TCR beta clonotypes dominating the ex vivo response.

The sequenced sample was PBMCs. The rearrangement links TRBV7-8 to TRBJ1-3; D not certain. This clonotype was sampled from a human donor in good health (CMV status not recorded). Some clones in this sample may be carry-over from other donors' samples. DNA of the CDR3: TGTGCCAGCAGCTTAAGGTCGACATCTGGAAACACCATATATTTT. Protein sequence: CASSLRSTSGNTIYF.